This TCR beta chain was captured in a study of T cell changes during pregnancy in multiple sclerosis. Using immunoSEQ multiplex PCR, the repertoire was profiled, and TCRdb retains in-frame clones only, with some absent. The top ten hold 2.6% of the sample, which has some 87,000 clones, about 92% seen once. The V and J ends lost 2 bases and 0 bases respectively, with 14 bases between them. Germline V gene lookup returns CDR1 MNHNS and CDR2 SASEGT. There are 17 residues in the CDR3. Sequenced material: peripheral blood, taken in the first trimester of pregnancy. The genes are TRBV6-1 and TRBJ1-3; tentative D call: TRBD1 (5 bases). The sequence was obtained from a female donor with multiple sclerosis, enrolled in a pregnancy study. CDR3 amino acids: CASSERGPFGSGNTIYF. The CDR3 DNA follows: TGTGCCAGCAGTGAAAGGGGCCCCTTCGGCTCTGGAAACACCATATATTTT.